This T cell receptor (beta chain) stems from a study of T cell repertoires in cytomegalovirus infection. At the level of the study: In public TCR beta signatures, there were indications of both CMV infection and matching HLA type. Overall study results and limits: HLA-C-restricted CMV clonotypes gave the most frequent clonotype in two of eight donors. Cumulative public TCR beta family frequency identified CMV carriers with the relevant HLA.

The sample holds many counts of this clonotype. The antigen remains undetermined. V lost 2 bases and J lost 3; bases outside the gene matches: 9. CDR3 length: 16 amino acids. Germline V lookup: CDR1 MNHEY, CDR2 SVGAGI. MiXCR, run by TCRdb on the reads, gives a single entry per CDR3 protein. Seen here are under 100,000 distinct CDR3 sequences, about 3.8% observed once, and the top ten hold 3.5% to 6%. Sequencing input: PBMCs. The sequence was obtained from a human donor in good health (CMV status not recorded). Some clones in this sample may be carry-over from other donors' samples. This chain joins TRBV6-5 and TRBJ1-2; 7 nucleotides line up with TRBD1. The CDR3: CASSYAAGGDYYGYTF. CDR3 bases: TGTGCCAGCAGTTACGCGGCAGGGGGAGACTACTATGGCTACACCTTC.